The entry that follows covers one TCR beta chain sequence. This sample stems from a study of T cell responses to AZD1222 COVID-19 vaccine. Profiling relied on immunoSEQ multiplex PCR, and the TCRdb table lists in-frame clones only, not all of them. The table lists 170,000 or so clones, 90% to 95% of them singletons. This CDR3 has 15 residues. Germline loops: CDR1 SGHVS, CDR2 FQNEAQ. V was clipped by 5 bases and J by 7 bases; unmatched bases: 14. This receptor was identified in an adult in good health. The chain is built from TRBV7-8 and TRBJ2-7; 7 positions agree with TRBD1. Source: peripheral blood, taken on day 0 of AZD1222 vaccination. CDR3 amino acids: CASSPPPWDRQEQYF. In DNA form, the CDR3 reads TGTGCCAGCAGCCCACCACCCTGGGACAGACAAGAGCAGTACTTC. Complete variable domain (other parts from reference TRBV7-8 and TRBJ2-7): GAGVSQSPRYKVAKRGQDVALRCDPISGHVSLFWYQQALGQGPEFLTYFQNEAQLDKSGLPSDRFFAERPEGSVSTLKIQRTQQEDSAVYLCASSPPPWDRQEQYFGPGTRLTVT.